The entry that follows covers one T cell receptor (beta chain) sequence. The data were taken from a study of PD-L1 blockade in urothelial cancer. About the study: Men with urothelial cancer arising in the bladder made up most of the roughly 30 patients. The analyses of blood took place 3 weeks (second dose) and 6 weeks after treatment start.

Time point: peripheral blood 6 weeks after treatment start. Each patient contributed between 1 and 8 total time points of blood mononuclear cells, pretreatment and during treatment. Sequenced by immunoSEQ multiplex PCR; TCRdb stores in-frame clones only, minus some. The sample includes approximately 47,000 clones, approximately 81% of them seen just once. The starting material was PBMCs, obtained around atezolizumab (anti-PD-L1) treatment. This receptor was obtained from a man aged 70-80 years with urothelial cancer.

The CDR3 DNA reads as TGCGCCAGCAGCTTTAGTCTAGGAACAGATACGCAGTATTTT. Encoded protein: CASSFSLGTDTQYF. This sequence joins TRBV5-1 and TRBJ2-3, with unresolved D. The V gene lost 2 bases and the J gene lost 3 bases, with 10 bases spanning the gap. The germline CDR1 and CDR2 sequences are SGHRS and YFSETQ. This CDR3 region has 14 residues.